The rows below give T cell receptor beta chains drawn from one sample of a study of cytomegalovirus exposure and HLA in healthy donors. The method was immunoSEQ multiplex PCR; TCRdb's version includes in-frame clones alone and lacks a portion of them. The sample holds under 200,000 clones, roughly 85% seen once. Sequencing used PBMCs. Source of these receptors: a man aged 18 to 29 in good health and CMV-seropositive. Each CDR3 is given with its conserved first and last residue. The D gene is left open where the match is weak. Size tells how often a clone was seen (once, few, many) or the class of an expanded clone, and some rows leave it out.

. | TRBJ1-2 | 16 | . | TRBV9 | CASSVAGDRSNYGYTF | TGTGCCAGCAGCGTAGCCGGAGACAGGAGCAACTATGGCTACACCTTC
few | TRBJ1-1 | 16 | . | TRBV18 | CASSPLTGGGDTEAFF | TGTGCCAGCTCACCACTAACCGGGGGGGGCGACACTGAAGCTTTCTTT
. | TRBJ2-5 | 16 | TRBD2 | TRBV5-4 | CASSLGGLAGGETQYF | TGTGCCAGCAGCTTGGGGGGGCTAGCGGGGGGTGAGACCCAGTACTTC
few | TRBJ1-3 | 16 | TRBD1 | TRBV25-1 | CASSVGTGTGGNTIYF | TGTGCCAGCAGTGTAGGGACAGGGACGGGAGGAAACACCATATATTTT
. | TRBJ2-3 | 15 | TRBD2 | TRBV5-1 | CASLRSAGGADTQYF | TGCGCCAGCTTAAGATCAGCGGGGGGTGCAGATACGCAGTATTTT
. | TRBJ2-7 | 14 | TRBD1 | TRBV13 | CASSQGTGGNEQYF | TGTGCCAGCAGTCAAGGGACAGGGGGAAACGAGCAGTACTTC
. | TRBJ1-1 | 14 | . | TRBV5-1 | CASSSNPRAPEAFF | TGCGCCAGCAGCTCCAACCCCAGGGCCCCTGAAGCTTTCTTT
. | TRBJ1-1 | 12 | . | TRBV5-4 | CASSLNSPQAFF | TGTGCCAGCAGCTTGAACAGCCCTCAAGCTTTCTTT
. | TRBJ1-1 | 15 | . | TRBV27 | CASSSDSYSNTEAFF | TGTGCCAGCAGCAGTGACTCATATTCGAACACTGAAGCTTTCTTT
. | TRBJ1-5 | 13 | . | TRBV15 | CATSAGPREPQHF | TGTGCCACCAGCGCAGGGCCAAGAGAGCCCCAGCATTTT
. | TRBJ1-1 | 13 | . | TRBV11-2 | CASSLTANTEAFF | TGTGCCAGCAGCTTAACAGCGAACACTGAAGCTTTCTTT
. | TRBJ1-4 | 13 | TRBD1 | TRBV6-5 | CATGTGGNEKLFF | TGTGCCACGGGAACAGGGGGGAATGAAAAACTGTTTTTT
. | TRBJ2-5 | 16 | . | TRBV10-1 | CASRGMDSPYQETQYF | TGCGCCAGCAGAGGGATGGACAGCCCGTACCAAGAGACCCAGTACTTC
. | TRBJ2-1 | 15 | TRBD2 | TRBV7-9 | CASRVGLATYNEQFF | TGTGCCAGCAGAGTCGGACTAGCGACCTACAATGAGCAGTTCTTC
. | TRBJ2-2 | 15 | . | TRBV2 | CASSARTANTGELFF | TGTGCCAGCAGTGCACGGACAGCGAACACCGGGGAGCTGTTTTTT
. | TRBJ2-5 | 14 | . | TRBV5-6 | CASSFKRYQETQYF | TGTGCCAGCAGCTTTAAGAGGTACCAAGAGACCCAGTACTTC
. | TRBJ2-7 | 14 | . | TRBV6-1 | CASSEKRLVDEQYF | TGTGCCAGCAGTGAGAAACGACTAGTCGACGAGCAGTACTTC
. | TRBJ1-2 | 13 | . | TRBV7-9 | CALGGVTNYGYTF | TGTGCCCTCGGGGGGGTGACTAACTATGGCTACACCTTC
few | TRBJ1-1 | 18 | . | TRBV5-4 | CASSTGAGDENYKVEAFF | TGTGCCAGCAGCACCGGAGCAGGGGACGAAAACTACAAAGTTGAAGCTTTCTTT
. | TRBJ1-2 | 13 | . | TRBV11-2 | CASSLGQGFGYTF | TGTGCCAGCAGCTTAGGTCAGGGCTTTGGCTACACCTTC
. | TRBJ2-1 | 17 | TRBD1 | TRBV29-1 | CSVEWQGAPSFYNEQFF | TGCAGCGTTGAGTGGCAGGGGGCGCCGAGTTTTTACAATGAGCAGTTCTTC
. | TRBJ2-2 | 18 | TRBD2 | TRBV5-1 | CASSDDLAGRGLTGELFF | TGCGCCAGCAGCGATGACCTAGCGGGGCGTGGATTAACCGGGGAGCTGTTTTTT
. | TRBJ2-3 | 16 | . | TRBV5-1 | CASSLEGHPPEFTQYF | TGCGCCAGCAGCTTGGAGGGACACCCGCCCGAATTCACGCAGTATTTT